This entry lists 2 T cell receptor beta chains sequenced from one sample in a study of regulatory T cells in long-lasting Graves disease (dated by TCRdb to the early 2020s). The library was prepared using multiplex PCR. TCRdb shows the sequencer as Illumina HiSeq 4000. iRepertoire HTBI primers and Arm-PCR amplification of CDR3 regions were used to construct TCR beta libraries. The public reads were reprocessed in TCRdb via fastp at Q25 and MiXCR, keeping in-frame beta chains. One record per CDR3 amino acid sequence lists the most common genes and DNA. The sample has roughly 350,000 distinct CDR3 sequences on record, about 17% of them singletons. The ten biggest clones cover over 20% of the sample. Read against the paper, the sample's time point label means: newly diagnosed GD, antithyroid drugs for less than 3 months. For both TCR sequencing and RNA sequencing, RNA was extracted from PBMCs in TRIzol.

Separately, the same data were catalogued under a study of T cells in Graves' hyperthyroidism and ophthalmopathy.

This sample comprised peripheral blood mononuclear cells (PBMCs), obtained at new diagnosis, from a patient treated with antithyroid drugs. These receptors originate from a woman aged 18-29 years with Graves disease. Donor details come from another sample of the same person, matched by shared clones.

Ten or more counts support this clonotype. This chain joins TRBV4-1 and TRBJ2-1, with TRBD1 matching 9 bases. The germline gives CDR1 MGHRA, CDR2 YSYEKL. This CDR3 has 16 amino acids. After removal of 4 bases from V and 5 bases from J, the junction contained 9 bases not matched to a gene. The CDR3 DNA reads as TGCGCCAGCAGCCGGATGTGGGACAGGGCTAACAATGAGCAGTTCTTC. Its translation: CASSRMWDRANNEQFF.

At least ten counts were recorded for this clonotype. V and J are TRBV2 and TRBJ1-5; D is uncertain. Germline lookup yields CDR1 SNHLY and CDR2 FYNNEI. Trimming pared 5 bases from V and 2 bases from J, leaving 7 bases between. The CDR3 runs 13 residues. CDR3 sequence reads: CASSQTGNQPQHF. DNA for the CDR3: TGTGCCAGCAGTCAAACAGGCAATCAGCCCCAGCATTTT.